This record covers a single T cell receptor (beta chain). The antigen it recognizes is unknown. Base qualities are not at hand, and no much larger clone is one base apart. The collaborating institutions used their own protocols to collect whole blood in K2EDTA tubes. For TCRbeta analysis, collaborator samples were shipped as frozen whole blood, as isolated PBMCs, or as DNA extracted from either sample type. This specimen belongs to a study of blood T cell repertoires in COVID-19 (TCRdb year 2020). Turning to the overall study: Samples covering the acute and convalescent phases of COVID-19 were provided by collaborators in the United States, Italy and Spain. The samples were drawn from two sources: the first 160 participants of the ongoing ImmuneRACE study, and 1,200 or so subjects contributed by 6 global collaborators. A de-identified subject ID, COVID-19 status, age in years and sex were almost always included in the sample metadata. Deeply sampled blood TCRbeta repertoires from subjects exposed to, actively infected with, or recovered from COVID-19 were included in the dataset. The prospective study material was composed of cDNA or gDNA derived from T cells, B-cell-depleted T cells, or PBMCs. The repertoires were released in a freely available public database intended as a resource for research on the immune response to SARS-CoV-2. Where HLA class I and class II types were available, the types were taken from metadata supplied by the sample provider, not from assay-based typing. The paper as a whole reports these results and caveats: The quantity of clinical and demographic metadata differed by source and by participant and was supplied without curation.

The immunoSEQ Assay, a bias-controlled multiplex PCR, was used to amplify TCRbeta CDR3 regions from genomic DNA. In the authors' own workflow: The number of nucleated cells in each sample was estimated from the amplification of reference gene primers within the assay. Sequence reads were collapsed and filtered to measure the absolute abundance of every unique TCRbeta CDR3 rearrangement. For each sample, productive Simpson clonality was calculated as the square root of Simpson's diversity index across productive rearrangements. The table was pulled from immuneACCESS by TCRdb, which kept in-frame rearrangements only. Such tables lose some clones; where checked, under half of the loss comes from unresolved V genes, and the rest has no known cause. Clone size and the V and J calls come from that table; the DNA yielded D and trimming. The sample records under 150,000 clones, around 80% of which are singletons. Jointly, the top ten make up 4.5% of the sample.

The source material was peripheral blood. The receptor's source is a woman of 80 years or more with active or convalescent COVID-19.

The CDR3 loop reads CASSVEMRQSYNSPLHF. The nucleotides are TGTGCCAGCAGCGTAGAAATGCGGCAGTCGTATAATTCACCCCTCCACTTT. This chain is built from TRBV9 and TRBJ1-6; no D gene is confidently identified. In the germline V gene, CDR1 corresponds to SGDLS and CDR2 to YYNGEE. The CDR3 runs 17 residues from the cysteine to the phenylalanine. Of all the DNA, just the CDR3 is kept, 51 bases in frame from base 1. V and J are truncated by 0 bases and 4 bases respectively, leaving an intervening sequence of 14 bases.